These 20 T cell receptor beta chains came from one sample sequenced in a study of CD8+CD57+ T cells in acquired aplastic anemia. Genomic DNA, serving as template, underwent TCR beta VDJ and CDR3 profiling. TCRdb reprocessed the reads with MiXCR, giving one entry per CDR3 protein. The table lists roughly 120,000 distinct CDR3 sequences, roughly 55% of them singletons. Sequenced patients had shown CD8+CD57+ cell expansion by flow cytometry. Specimen: sorted CD4+, CD8+, or CD8+CD57+ T cells (not recorded which) from PBMCs. All receptors come from a human donor with aplastic anemia.

The CDR3 DNA sequence: TGTGCCAGCACCGGTCCAATCAGGTACAATGAGCAGTTCTTC. As protein: CASTGPIRYNEQFF. This chain joins TRBV11-1 and TRBJ2-1; D not resolved. V lost 7 bases, J lost 4 bases, and 14 bases lay in between. The length of the CDR3 is 14 residues. Per germline, CDR1 SGHAT and CDR2 FQDESV (reference sequence). Supplemented by reference TRBV11-1 and TRBJ2-1, the full variable domain reads EAEVAQSPRYKITEKSQAVAFWCDPISGHATLYWYRQILGQGPELLVQFQDESVVDDSQLPKDRFSAERLKGVDSTLKIQPAELGDSAMYLCASTGPIRYNEQFFGPGTRLTVL.

V usage is TRBV7-6 and J usage is TRBJ1-1; D is unresolved. The CDR3 has 18 amino acids. V gave up 2 bases and J gave up 0 bases, with 19 bases separating them. Germline CDR1 reads SGHVS; CDR2 reads FNYEAQ. CDR3 amino acids: CASSLKGRAEILNTEAFF. For the CDR3, the DNA is TGTGCCAGCAGCTTAAAGGGTAGGGCCGAAATCTTGAACACTGAAGCTTTCTTT.

This clonotype occurred a few times. CDR3 amino acids: CASTAFRTGYTF. DNA of the CDR3: TGTGCCAGTACCGCCTTCAGGACAGGCTACACCTTC. This rearrangement joins TRBV19 to TRBJ1-2, with TRBD1 as a possible D gene (5 bases). This CDR3 has 12 residues. V was trimmed by 7 bases and J by 8 bases, leaving 14 bases between them. In germline, CDR1 is LNHDA, CDR2 SQIVND (reference sequence).

The J gene is TRBJ1-5, the V gene TRBV19; D is possibly TRBD1 (5 bases). Germline CDR1 and CDR2: LNHDA and SQIVND (reference sequence). V gave up 4 bases and J gave up 2 bases, with 9 bases separating them. CDR3 size: 14 residues. CDR3 DNA sequence: TGTGCCAGTAGTACCGACAGCCGCAATCAGCCCCAGCATTTT. The encoded protein is CASSTDSRNQPQHF.

This clonotype has ten or more counts. The chain combines TRBV4-2 with TRBJ1-2; 8 nucleotides line up with TRBD1. This CDR3 is built from 15 residues. From germline, CDR1 is LGHNA and CDR2 YNFKEQ. The trim removed 2 bases at V and 7 bases at J, leaving 9 bases unmatched. The CDR3 here is CASSQTTGDYRGYTF. CDR3 nucleotide sequence: TGTGCCAGCAGCCAAACGACAGGGGACTACCGTGGCTACACCTTC.

This clonotype was counted only a few times. The chain recombines TRBV29-1 with TRBJ1-2; D is perhaps TRBD1 (6 bases). The V gene's germline CDR1 is SQVTM and CDR2 ANQGSEA. The CDR3 length is 11 residues. V lost 7 bases and J 7 bases, leaving 13 bases between the germline ends. DNA for the CDR3: TGCAGCGGAGGGGGGCAGCTTGGCTACACCTTC. Its translation: CSGGGQLGYTF. Full variable domain (outside the CDR3, taken from reference TRBV29-1 and TRBJ1-2): SAVISQKPSRDICQRGTSLTIQCQVDSQVTMMFWYRQQPGQSLTLIATANQGSEATYESGFVIDKFPISRPNLTFSTLTVSNMSPEDSSIYLCSGGGQLGYTFGSGTRLTVV.

This clonotype was observed once. The rearrangement joins TRBV15 to TRBJ2-7; 7 bases align to TRBD1. Germline V gene lookup returns CDR1 LNHNV and CDR2 YYDKDF (reference sequence). The CDR3 is 15 residues long. V was pared by 1 base and J by 0 bases, with 3 bases of the junction left unmatched. CDR3 residues: CATSRGQGVSYEQYF. The CDR3 DNA follows: TGTGCCACCAGCAGAGGTCAGGGGGTCTCCTACGAGCAGTACTTC. The full variable domain, completed using reference TRBV15 and TRBJ2-7, is DAMVIQNPRYQVTQFGKPVTLSCSQTLNHNVMYWYQQKSSQAPKLLFHYYDKDFNNEADTPDNFQSRRPNTSFCFLDIRSPGLGDTAMYLCATSRGQGVSYEQYFGPGTRLTVT.

Only a few counts were recorded for this clonotype. The chain is built from TRBV10-3 and TRBJ2-5; tentatively, D is TRBD2 (6 bases). The length of the CDR3 is 16 residues. In germline, CDR1 is ENHRY, CDR2 SYGVKD. V lost 10 bases and J lost 2, with 23 bases in between. The CDR3 coding sequence is TGTGCCAGCACCCCCGGGATGGGAGGAGGGCAAGAGACCCAGTACTTC. Translation: CASTPGMGGGQETQYF.

This chain connects TRBV6-1 to TRBJ1-5; D is uncertain. Looked up from germline, CDR1 is MNHNS and CDR2 is SASEGT. V was shortened by 7 bases and J by 2 bases, with 15 bases between the two germline ends. This CDR3 has 15 amino acids. Written as DNA, the CDR3 is TGTGCCAGCACAATCACCACGCAGGGCAATCAGCCCCAGCATTTT. It translates to CASTITTQGNQPQHF.

Ten or more counts support this clonotype. The genes are TRBV5-6 and TRBJ2-7, with 7 bases fitting TRBD1. This CDR3 has 15 residues. Germline CDR1 reads SGHDT; CDR2 reads YYEEEE. The J segment lost 2 bases and the V segment lost 0 bases, leaving 5 bases of the junction unmatched. The CDR3 region is CASSLARDRPYEQYF. The CDR3 DNA reads as TGTGCCAGCAGCTTGGCCCGGGACAGACCCTACGAGCAGTACTTC.

In this sample, this clonotype turned up a few times. The CDR3 DNA reads TGTGCCAGCGCCGGGGGGAGGGACAGGGGAACCTATAATTCACCCCTCCACTTT. This sequence encodes CASAGGRDRGTYNSPLHF. The gene calls are TRBV27 and TRBJ1-6; 10 bases align to TRBD1. CDR3 length: 18 amino acids. Germline CDR1 reads MNHEY; CDR2 reads SMNVEV (reference sequence). V was clipped by 8 bases and J by 2 bases; unmatched bases: 12.

The sample holds a few counts of this clonotype. The chain has TRBV29-1 and TRBJ2-7; 13 nucleotides align to TRBD2. CDR1 is SQVTM, CDR2 ANQGSEA, per germline. With 6 bases clipped from V and 7 bases from J, the junction kept 12 bases outside the gene matches. This CDR3 has 15 amino acids. The DNA for the CDR3 is TGCAGCGTAATGCGACTAGCGGGAGGCCGTTGGGAGCAGTACTTC. It encodes CSVMRLAGGRWEQYF.

The chain employs TRBV2 and TRBJ1-5; a weak D match, TRBD1 (6 bases). V was clipped by 6 bases and J by 8 bases, with 20 bases between them. The germline CDR1 and CDR2 sequences are SNHLY and FYNNEI. The CDR3 has 15 amino acids. CDR3 amino acids: CASRAGGLLREPQHF. The CDR3 nucleotides read TGTGCCAGCAGGGCCGGGGGGCTCTTAAGGGAGCCCCAGCATTTT.

This clonotype was seen repeatedly, ten times or more. The chain joins TRBV7-9 to TRBJ2-2; no clear D. The V end was cut by 2 bases, the J end by 6 bases, with 4 bases between. CDR3 size: 12 residues. Germline assignment: CDR1 SEHNR and CDR2 FQNEAQ (reference sequence). The CDR3 sequence: CASSLSAGELFF. Here the CDR3 DNA reads TGTGCCAGCAGCTTATCCGCCGGGGAGCTGTTTTTT.

This clonotype was recorded at least ten times. The CDR3 protein is CSARGTPSETSRPQETQYF. In nucleotides, the CDR3 is TGCAGTGCTAGAGGGACCCCCAGCGAGACCAGCCGACCTCAGGAGACCCAGTACTTC. The rearrangement uses TRBV20-1 and TRBJ2-5; D uncertain. This CDR3 comprises 19 residues. The germline V and J ends were trimmed by 1 base and 5 bases, with 29 bases remaining between them. Germline CDR1 is DFQATT and CDR2 is SNEGSKA (reference sequence).

The CDR3 DNA is TGTGCCAGCAGTTTAGCCCCAGGGTCTAATTCACCCCTCCACTTT. Translating it yields CASSLAPGSNSPLHF. This sequence joins TRBV12-3 or TRBV12-4 and TRBJ1-6; the D gene is possibly TRBD1 (5 bases). The CDR3 is 15 amino acids. V was trimmed by 0 bases and J by 6 bases, leaving 9 bases between them.

The CDR3 DNA reads TGTGCCATCAGTGTACCTAGCGGGTACTCCTACGAGCAGTACTTC. This encodes CAISVPSGYSYEQYF. The chain has TRBV10-3 and TRBJ2-7; TRBD2 matches at 8 bases. Germline CDR1 reads ENHRY; CDR2 reads SYGVKD. After removal of 4 bases from V and 0 bases from J, the junction contained 5 bases not matched to a gene. This CDR3 is 15 amino acids long.

This CDR3 is CATSRGRDGGVRGYTF. CDR3 nucleotide sequence: TGTGCCACCAGCAGGGGACGCGACGGTGGGGTTAGGGGCTACACCTTC. The chain couples TRBV15 to TRBJ1-2; D possibly corresponds to TRBD1 (5 bases). The germline V gene encodes CDR1 LNHNV and CDR2 YYDKDF (reference sequence). The germline V and J ends were trimmed by 3 bases and 8 bases, with 22 bases remaining between them. The CDR3 spans 16 residues. Variable domain in full (rest from reference TRBV15 and TRBJ1-2): DAMVIQNPRYQVTQFGKPVTLSCSQTLNHNVMYWYQQKSSQAPKLLFHYYDKDFNNEADTPDNFQSRRPNTSFCFLDIRSPGLGDTAMYLCATSRGRDGGVRGYTFGSGTRLTVV.

This clonotype was detected many times. V and J are TRBV6-1 and TRBJ2-2; TRBD2 matches at 8 bases. The ends lost 6 bases at V and 1 base at J; junction bases unmatched: 4. The CDR3 is 15 residues long. CDR1 and CDR2 (germline): MNHNS, SASEGT. CDR3 coding DNA: TGTGCCAGCAGCAAAACTAGCGGGAACACCGGGGAGCTGTTTTTT. Its protein product is CASSKTSGNTGELFF.

This clonotype has a handful of counts. The V gene is TRBV15, the J gene TRBJ2-7; 7 bases map to TRBD1. CDR1 is LNHNV, CDR2 YYDKDF, per germline (reference sequence). The CDR3 is made up of 15 amino acids. Losses at the gene ends were 5 bases for V and 2 bases for J; bases not matched to a gene: 9. CDR3 loop: CATSYPGGDTYEQYF. The CDR3 bases are TGTGCCACCAGCTACCCAGGGGGAGACACCTACGAGCAGTACTTC.